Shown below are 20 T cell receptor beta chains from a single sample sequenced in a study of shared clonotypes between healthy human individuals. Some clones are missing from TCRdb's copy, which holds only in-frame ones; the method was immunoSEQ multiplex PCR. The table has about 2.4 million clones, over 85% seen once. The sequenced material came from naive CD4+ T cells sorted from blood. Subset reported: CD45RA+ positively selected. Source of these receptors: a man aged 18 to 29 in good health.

CDR3 DNA: TGCGCCAGCAGCTTGGTTGGACTAGCGGGAGCCGGGGAGCTGTTTTTT. Translation: CASSLVGLAGAGELFF. The rearrangement joins TRBV5-1 to TRBJ2-2, with 13 bases fitting TRBD2. V was clipped by 0 bases and J by 6 bases; unmatched bases: 2. The CDR3 runs 16 residues. Germline loops: CDR1 SGHRS, CDR2 YFSETQ.

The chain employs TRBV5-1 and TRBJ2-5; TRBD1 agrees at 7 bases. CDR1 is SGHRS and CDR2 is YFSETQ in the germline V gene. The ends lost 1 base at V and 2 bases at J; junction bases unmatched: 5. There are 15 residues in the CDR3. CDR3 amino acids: CASSLPTGLQETQYF. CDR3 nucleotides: TGCGCCAGCAGCTTGCCGACAGGGTTACAAGAGACCCAGTACTTC.

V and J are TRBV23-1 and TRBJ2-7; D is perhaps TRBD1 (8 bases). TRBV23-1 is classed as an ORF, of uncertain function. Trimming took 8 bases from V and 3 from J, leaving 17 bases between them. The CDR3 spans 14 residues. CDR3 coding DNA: TGCGCCAGCCCACAGCGGGACAGGTACTACGAGCAGTACTTC. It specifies CASPQRDRYYEQYF.

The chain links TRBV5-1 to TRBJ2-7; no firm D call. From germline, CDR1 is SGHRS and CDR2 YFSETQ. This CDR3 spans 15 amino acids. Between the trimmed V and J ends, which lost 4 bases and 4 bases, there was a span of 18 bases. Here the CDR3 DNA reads TGCGCCAGCAGCCAGGAAGGGCTCGTGGGGTACGAGCAGTACTTC. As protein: CASSQEGLVGYEQYF.

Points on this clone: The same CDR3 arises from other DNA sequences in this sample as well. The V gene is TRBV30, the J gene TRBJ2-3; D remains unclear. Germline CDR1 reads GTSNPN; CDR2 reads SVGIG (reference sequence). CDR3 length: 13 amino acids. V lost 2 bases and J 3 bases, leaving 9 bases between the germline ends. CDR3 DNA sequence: TGTGCCTGGAGTTCAGGCAGTACAGATACGCAGTATTTT. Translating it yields CAWSSGSTDTQYF.

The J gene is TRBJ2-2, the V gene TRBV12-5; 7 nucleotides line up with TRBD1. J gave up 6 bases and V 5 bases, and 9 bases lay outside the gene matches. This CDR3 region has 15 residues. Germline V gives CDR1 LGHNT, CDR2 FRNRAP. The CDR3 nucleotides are TGTGCTAGTGGTCTAAGACAGGGTTCGGCCGGGGAGCTGTTTTTT. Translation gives CASGLRQGSAGELFF.

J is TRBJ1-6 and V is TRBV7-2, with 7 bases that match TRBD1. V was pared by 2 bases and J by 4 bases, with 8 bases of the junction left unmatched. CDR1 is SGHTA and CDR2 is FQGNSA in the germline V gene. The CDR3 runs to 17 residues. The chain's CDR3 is CASSLSLPGQYNSPLHF. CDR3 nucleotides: TGTGCCAGCAGCTTATCTCTACCGGGACAGTATAATTCACCCCTCCACTTT.

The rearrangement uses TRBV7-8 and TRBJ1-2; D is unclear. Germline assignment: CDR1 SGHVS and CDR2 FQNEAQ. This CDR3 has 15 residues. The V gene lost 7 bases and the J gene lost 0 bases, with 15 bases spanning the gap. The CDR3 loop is CASTPRISANYGYTF. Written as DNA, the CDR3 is TGTGCCAGCACCCCTCGGATTTCCGCTAACTATGGCTACACCTTC.

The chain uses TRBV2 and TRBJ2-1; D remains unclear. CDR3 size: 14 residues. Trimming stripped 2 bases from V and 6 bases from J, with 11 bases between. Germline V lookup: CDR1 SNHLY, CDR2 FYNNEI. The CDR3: CASSEIRGSNEQFF. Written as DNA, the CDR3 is TGTGCCAGCAGTGAAATTCGCGGCAGCAATGAGCAGTTCTTC.

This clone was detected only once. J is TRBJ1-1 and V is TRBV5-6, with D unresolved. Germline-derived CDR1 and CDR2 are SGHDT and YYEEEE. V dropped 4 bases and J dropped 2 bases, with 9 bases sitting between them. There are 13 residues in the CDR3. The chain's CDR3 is CASSREANTEAFF. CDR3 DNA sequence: TGTGCCAGCAGCCGTGAGGCCAACACTGAAGCTTTCTTT.

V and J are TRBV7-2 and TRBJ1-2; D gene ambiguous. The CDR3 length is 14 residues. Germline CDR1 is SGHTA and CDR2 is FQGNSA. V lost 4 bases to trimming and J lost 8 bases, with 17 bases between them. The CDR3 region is CASSSFDGVGGYTF. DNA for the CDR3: TGTGCCAGCAGCTCCTTCGACGGCGTTGGGGGCTACACCTTC.

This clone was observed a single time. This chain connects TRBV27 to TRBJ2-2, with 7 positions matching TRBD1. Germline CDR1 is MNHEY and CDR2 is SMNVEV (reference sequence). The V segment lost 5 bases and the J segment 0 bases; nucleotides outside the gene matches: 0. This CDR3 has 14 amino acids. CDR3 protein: CASSGTANTGELFF. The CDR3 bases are TGTGCCAGCAGTGGGACAGCGAACACCGGGGAGCTGTTTTTT.

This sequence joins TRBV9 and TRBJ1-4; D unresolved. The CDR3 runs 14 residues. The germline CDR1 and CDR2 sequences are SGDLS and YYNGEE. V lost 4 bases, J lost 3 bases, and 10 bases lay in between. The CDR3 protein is CASSPRIANEKLFF. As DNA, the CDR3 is TGTGCCAGCAGCCCCCGTATAGCTAATGAAAAACTGTTTTTT.

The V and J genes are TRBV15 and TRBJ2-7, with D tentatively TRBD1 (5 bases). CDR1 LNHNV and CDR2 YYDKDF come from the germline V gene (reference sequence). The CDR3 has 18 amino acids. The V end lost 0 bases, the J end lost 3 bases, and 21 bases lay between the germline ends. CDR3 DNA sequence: TGTGCCACCAGCAGAGATGGCTCCGAGTGGCAGGGTAGCTACGAGCAGTACTTC. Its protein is CATSRDGSEWQGSYEQYF.

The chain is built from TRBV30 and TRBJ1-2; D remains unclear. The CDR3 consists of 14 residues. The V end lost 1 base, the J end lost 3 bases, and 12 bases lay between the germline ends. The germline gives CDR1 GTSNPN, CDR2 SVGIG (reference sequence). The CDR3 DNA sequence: TGTGCCTGGAGTGCCTCACAGAGAGACTATGGCTACACCTTC. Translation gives CAWSASQRDYGYTF.

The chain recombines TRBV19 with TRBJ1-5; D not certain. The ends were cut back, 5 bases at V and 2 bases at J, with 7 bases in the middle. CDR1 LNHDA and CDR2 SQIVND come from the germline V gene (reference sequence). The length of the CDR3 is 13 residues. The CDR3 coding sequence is TGTGCCAGTAGTTCTGAGGGCAATCAGCCCCAGCATTTT. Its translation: CASSSEGNQPQHF.

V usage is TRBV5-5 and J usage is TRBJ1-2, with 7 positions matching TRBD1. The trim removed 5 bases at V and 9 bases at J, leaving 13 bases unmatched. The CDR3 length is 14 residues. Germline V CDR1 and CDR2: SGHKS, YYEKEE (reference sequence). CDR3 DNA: TGTGCCAGCAGGTCGACTACAGGGGCTTGGAGCTACACCTTC. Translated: CASRSTTGAWSYTF.

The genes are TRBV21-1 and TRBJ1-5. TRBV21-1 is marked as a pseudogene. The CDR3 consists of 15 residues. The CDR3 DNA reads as TGTGCCAGCAGCCTGCGACGGGATGGCAATCAGCCCCAGCATTTT. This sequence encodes CASSLRRDGNQPQHF.

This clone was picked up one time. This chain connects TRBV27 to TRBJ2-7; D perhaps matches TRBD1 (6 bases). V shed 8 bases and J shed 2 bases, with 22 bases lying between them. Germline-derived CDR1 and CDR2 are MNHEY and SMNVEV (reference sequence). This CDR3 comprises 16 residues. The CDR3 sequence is CASGWVRGSAAYEQYF. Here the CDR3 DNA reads TGTGCCAGCGGATGGGTTAGGGGGTCGGCAGCCTACGAGCAGTACTTC.

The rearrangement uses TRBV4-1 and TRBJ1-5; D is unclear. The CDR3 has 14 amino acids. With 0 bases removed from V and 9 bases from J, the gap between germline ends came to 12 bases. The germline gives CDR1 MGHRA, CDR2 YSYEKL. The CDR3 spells CASSQDMTVRPQHF. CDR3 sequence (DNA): TGCGCCAGCAGCCAAGATATGACCGTAAGGCCCCAGCATTTT.